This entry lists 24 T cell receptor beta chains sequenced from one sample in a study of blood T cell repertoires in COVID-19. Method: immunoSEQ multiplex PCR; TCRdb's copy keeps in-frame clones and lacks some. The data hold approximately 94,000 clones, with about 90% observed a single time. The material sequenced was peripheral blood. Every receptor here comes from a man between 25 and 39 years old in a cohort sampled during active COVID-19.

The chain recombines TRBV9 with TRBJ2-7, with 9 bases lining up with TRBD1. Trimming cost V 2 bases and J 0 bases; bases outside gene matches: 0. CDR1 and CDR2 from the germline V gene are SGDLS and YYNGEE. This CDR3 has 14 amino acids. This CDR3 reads CASSVTGGSYEQYF. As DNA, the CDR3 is TGTGCCAGCAGCGTGACAGGGGGCTCCTACGAGCAGTACTTC.

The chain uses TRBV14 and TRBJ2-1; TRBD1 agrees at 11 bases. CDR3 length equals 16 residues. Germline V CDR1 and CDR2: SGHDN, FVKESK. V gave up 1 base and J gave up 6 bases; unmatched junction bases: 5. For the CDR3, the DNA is TGTGCCAGCAGCCAAGGACGGGACAGGGGGATCAATGAGCAGTTCTTC. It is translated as CASSQGRDRGINEQFF.

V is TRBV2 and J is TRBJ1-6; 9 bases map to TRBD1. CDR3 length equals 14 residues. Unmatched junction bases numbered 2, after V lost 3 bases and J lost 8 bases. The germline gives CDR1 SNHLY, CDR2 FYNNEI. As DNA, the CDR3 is TGTGCCAGCAGTGAGGGACAGGGATATTCACCCCTCCACTTT. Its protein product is CASSEGQGYSPLHF.

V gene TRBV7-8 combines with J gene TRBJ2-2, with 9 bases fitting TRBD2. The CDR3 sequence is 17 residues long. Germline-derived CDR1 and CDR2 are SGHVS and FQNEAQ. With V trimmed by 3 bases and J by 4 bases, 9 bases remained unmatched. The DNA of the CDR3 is TGTGCCAGCAGCTTGTTGGGGAGACTAGCGGTCACCGGGGAGCTGTTTTTT. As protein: CASSLLGRLAVTGELFF.

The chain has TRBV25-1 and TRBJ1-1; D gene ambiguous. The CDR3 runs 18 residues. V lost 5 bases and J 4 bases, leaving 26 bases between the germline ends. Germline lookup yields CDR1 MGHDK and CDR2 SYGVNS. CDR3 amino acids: CASSSRNWSGKKGTEAFF. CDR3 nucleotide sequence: TGTGCCAGCAGTTCCCGAAATTGGAGCGGGAAAAAGGGCACTGAAGCTTTCTTT.

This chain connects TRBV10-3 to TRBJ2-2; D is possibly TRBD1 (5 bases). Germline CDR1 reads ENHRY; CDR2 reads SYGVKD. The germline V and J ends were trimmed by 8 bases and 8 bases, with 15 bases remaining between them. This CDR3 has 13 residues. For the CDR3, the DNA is TGTGCCATCCTTTCCCGGACATCTGGGGAGCTGTTTTTT. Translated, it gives CAILSRTSGELFF.

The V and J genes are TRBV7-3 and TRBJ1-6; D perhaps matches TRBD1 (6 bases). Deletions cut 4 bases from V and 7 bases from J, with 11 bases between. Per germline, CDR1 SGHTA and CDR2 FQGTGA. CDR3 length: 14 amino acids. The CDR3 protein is CASSSGDGNSPLHF. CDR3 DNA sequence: TGTGCCAGCAGCTCAGGGGACGGGAATTCACCCCTCCACTTT.

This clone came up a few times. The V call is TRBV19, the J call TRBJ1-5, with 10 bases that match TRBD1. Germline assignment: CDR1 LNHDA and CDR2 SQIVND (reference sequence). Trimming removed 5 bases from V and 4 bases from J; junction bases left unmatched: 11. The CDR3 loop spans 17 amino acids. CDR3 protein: CASSPRDRGRPNQPQHF. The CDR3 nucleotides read TGTGCCAGTAGTCCCCGGGACAGGGGCCGCCCTAATCAGCCCCAGCATTTT.

CDR3 loop: CASTPTGSSYNEQFF. Written as DNA, the CDR3 is TGTGCCAGCACACCCACAGGGAGCTCCTACAATGAGCAGTTCTTC. This chain links TRBV7-2 with TRBJ2-1, with D maybe TRBD1 (6 bases). V shed 7 bases and J shed 0 bases, with 13 bases lying between them. Germline CDR1 is SGHTA and CDR2 is FQGNSA. The CDR3 totals 15 residues.

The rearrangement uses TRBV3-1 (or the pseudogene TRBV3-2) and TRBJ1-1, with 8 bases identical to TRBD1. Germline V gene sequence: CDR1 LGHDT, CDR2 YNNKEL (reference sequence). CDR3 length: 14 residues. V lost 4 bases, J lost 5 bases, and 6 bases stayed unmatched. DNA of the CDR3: TGTGCCAGCAGCCCACGGACAGGGCGGACTGAAGCTTTCTTT. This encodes CASSPRTGRTEAFF.

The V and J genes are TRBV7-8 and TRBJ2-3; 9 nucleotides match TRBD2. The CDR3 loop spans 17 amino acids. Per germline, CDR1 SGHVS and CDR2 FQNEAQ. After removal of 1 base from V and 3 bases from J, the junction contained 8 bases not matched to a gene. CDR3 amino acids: CASSLVLAGAGTDTQYF. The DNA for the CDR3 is TGTGCCAGCAGCTTAGTTTTAGCGGGGGCGGGGACAGATACGCAGTATTTT.

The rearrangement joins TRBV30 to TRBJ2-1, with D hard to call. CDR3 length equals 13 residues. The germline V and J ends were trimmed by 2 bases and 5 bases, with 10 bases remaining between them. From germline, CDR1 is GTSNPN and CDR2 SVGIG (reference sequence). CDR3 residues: CAWSYGFNNEQFF. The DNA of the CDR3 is TGTGCCTGGAGTTACGGGTTCAACAATGAGCAGTTCTTC.

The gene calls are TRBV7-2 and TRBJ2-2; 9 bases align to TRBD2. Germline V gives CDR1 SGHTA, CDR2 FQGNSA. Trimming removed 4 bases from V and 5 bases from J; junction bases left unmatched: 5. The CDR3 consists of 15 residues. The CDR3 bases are TGTGCCAGCAGCTCGGGACTAGCTAAAACCGGGGAGCTGTTTTTT. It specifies CASSSGLAKTGELFF.

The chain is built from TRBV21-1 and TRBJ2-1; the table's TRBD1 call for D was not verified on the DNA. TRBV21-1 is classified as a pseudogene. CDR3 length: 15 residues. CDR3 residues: CASSKAGTGDNEQFF. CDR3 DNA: TGTGCCAGCAGCAAAGCGGGGACAGGGGACAATGAGCAGTTCTTC.

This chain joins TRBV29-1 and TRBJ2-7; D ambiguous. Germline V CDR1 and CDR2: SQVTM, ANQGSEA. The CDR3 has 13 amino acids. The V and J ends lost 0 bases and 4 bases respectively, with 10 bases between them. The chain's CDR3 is CSVEDSPLYEQYF. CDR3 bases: TGCAGCGTTGAAGATAGTCCCTTATACGAGCAGTACTTC.

CDR3 sequence: CASSSPDSIYGYTF. The CDR3 bases are TGTGCCAGCAGCTCGCCCGACAGCATCTATGGCTACACCTTC. V is TRBV6-6 and J is TRBJ1-2, with a weak D call TRBD1 (5 bases). Between the trimmed V and J ends, which lost 6 bases and 4 bases, there was a span of 15 bases. Germline V gene data show CDR1 as MNHNY and CDR2 as SVGAGI (reference sequence). The CDR3 is made up of 14 amino acids.

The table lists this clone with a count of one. The CDR3 region has the DNA TGTGCCAGCAGCCAGGGGGGTCATCTACTTCAGCCCCAGCATTTT. Protein sequence: CASSQGGHLLQPQHF. The chain employs TRBV3-1 (or the pseudogene TRBV3-2) and TRBJ1-5, with a tentative D call TRBD1 (5 bases). Deletions cut 3 bases from V and 6 bases from J, with 15 bases between. From germline, CDR1 is LGHDT and CDR2 YNNKEL (reference sequence). This CDR3 spans 15 amino acids.

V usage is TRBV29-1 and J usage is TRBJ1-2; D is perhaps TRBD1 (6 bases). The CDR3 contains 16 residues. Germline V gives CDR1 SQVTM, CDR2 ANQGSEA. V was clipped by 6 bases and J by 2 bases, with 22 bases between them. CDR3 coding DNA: TGCAGCGTCGAAAGAGAAGCAAAAGGGGGAAACTATGGCTACACCTTC. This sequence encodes CSVEREAKGGNYGYTF.

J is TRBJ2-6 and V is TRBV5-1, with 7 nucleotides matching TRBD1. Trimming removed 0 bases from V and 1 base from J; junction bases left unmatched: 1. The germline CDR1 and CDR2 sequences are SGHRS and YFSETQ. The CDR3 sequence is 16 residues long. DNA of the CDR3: TGCGCCAGCAGCTTGGAACAGGGGTCTGGGGCCAACGTCCTGACTTTC. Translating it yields CASSLEQGSGANVLTF.

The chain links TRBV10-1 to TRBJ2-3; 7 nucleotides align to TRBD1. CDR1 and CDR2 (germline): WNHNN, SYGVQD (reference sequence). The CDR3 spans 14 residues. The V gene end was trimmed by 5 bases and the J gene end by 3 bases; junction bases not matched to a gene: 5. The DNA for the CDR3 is TGCGCCAGCAGTAGCGGACAGGTAACAGATACGCAGTATTTT. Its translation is CASSSGQVTDTQYF.

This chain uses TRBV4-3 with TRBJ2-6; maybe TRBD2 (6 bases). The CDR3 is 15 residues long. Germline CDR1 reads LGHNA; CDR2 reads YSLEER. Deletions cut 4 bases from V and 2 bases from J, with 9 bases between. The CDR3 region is CASSPRLAGANVLTF. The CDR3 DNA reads TGCGCCAGCAGCCCCCGACTAGCTGGGGCCAACGTCCTGACTTTC.

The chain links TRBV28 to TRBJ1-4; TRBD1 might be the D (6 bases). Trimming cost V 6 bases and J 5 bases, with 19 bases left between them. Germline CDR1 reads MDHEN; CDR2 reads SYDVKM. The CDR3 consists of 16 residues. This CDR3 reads CASSPGRTVINEKLFF. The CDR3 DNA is TGTGCCAGCAGCCCAGGCCGGACAGTGATCAATGAAAAACTGTTTTTT.

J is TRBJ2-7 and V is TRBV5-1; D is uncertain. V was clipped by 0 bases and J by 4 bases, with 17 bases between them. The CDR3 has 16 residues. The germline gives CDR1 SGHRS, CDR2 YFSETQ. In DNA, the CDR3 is TGCGCCAGCAGCTTGGGTGCCCTTGGGCGACCTTACGAGCAGTACTTC. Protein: CASSLGALGRPYEQYF.

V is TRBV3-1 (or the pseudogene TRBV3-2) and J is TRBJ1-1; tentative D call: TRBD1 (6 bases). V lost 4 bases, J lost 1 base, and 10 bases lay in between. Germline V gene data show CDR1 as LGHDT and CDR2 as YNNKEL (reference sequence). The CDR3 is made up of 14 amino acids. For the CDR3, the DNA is TGTGCCAGCAGCCTTGGGACAACGAACACTGAAGCTTTCTTT. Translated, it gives CASSLGTTNTEAFF.